This entry lists 16 T cell receptor beta chains sequenced from one sample in a study of T cells after yellow fever vaccination. Using its own MiXCR run on the 5' RACE reads, TCRdb lists one record per CDR3 protein. This table holds more than 80,000 distinct CDR3 sequences, approximately 6.3% found once. Here the sequenced sample was CD8+ T cells sorted from PBMCs, taken 10 days after the yellow fever booster vaccination. Every receptor here comes from a man younger than 30 who received the YFV17D yellow fever vaccine.

This chain connects TRBV27 to TRBJ2-7; 8 bases line up with TRBD1. CDR3 length equals 13 residues. From germline, CDR1 is MNHEY and CDR2 SMNVEV (reference sequence). V was clipped by 5 bases and J by 3 bases; unmatched bases: 3. In DNA, the CDR3 is TGTGCCAGCAGTAACACAGGGGGCTACGAGCAGTACTTC. This translates into CASSNTGGYEQYF.

Only a few counts were recorded for this clonotype. The genes are TRBV6-2 or TRBV6-3 and TRBJ2-2, with D maybe TRBD2 (6 bases). Germline CDR1 reads MNHEY; CDR2 reads SVGEGT. Trimming left V 2 bases short and J 3 bases short, with 16 bases between. This CDR3 has 17 amino acids. The CDR3 here is CASSYTTRYQDTGELFF. As DNA, the CDR3 is TGTGCCAGCAGTTACACGACTAGATATCAGGACACCGGGGAGCTGTTTTTT.

This clonotype was seen ten or more times. This chain links TRBV6-5 with TRBJ1-2; maybe TRBD1 (5 bases). The CDR3 totals 14 residues. The V gene lost 5 bases and the J gene lost 8 bases, with 18 bases spanning the gap. Per germline, CDR1 MNHEY and CDR2 SVGAGI. CDR3 nucleotides: TGTGCCAGCAGTCCCCTCAAGGCGGGGGAAGGCTACACCTTC. This codes for CASSPLKAGEGYTF.

The chain uses TRBV6-2 or TRBV6-3 and TRBJ2-7, with 11 bases that match TRBD1. CDR1 and CDR2 (germline): MNHEY, SVGEGT. The CDR3 is 17 residues long. The V gene end was trimmed by 2 bases and the J gene end by 3 bases; junction bases not matched to a gene: 9. CDR3 bases: TGTGCCAGCAGTTACCGACCAACGGGACAGGGGGACTACGAGCAGTACTTC. Protein: CASSYRPTGQGDYEQYF.

This sequence joins TRBV12-2 and TRBJ2-1; whether TRBD2, the table's D call, matches the DNA was not checked. TRBV12-2 corresponds to a pseudogene. The length of the CDR3 is 15 residues. In DNA, the CDR3 is TGTGCAAGTCGCTTTGAGCGGGGGGGTTCCAATGAGCAGTTCTTC. This gives the protein CASRFERGGSNEQFF.

This clonotype was detected many times. The chain carries TRBV7-6 and TRBJ2-3; TRBD1 matches at 8 bases. This CDR3 has 14 residues. From germline, CDR1 is SGHVS and CDR2 FNYEAQ. V lost 5 bases and J lost 6; bases outside the gene matches: 7. This chain's CDR3 is CASSLGTGPDTQYF. The CDR3, as DNA: TGTGCCAGCAGCCTTGGGACAGGCCCGGATACGCAGTATTTT.

This rearrangement joins TRBV20-1 to TRBJ1-1; TRBD1 matches at 7 bases. The CDR3 covers 12 residues. The germline CDR1 and CDR2 sequences are DFQATT and SNEGSKA (reference sequence). V dropped 6 bases and J dropped 0; count of bases not matched to a gene: 1. CDR3 sequence: CSADRLNTEAFF. The DNA for the CDR3 is TGCAGTGCGGACAGGTTGAACACTGAAGCTTTCTTT.

The chain uses TRBV20-1 and TRBJ1-5; tentative D call: TRBD1 (6 bases). Germline CDR1 reads DFQATT; CDR2 reads SNEGSKA (reference sequence). The CDR3 consists of 16 residues. Deletions cut 3 bases from V and 8 bases from J, with 23 bases between. CDR3 sequence (DNA): TGCAGTGCTAGGGACCCCGACTTACAGGGAATTGAGCCCCAGCATTTT. Translating it yields CSARDPDLQGIEPQHF.

The V and J genes are TRBV12-5 and TRBJ1-4; TRBD1 might be the D (5 bases). This CDR3 has 13 amino acids. V lost 0 bases and J 8 bases, leaving 7 bases between the germline ends. Germline lookup yields CDR1 LGHNT and CDR2 FRNRAP. CDR3 bases: TGTGCTAGTGGTTTGGTAGAGGGGGAAAAACTGTTTTTT. This codes for CASGLVEGEKLFF.

In this sample, this clonotype turned up a few times. V and J are TRBV20-1 and TRBJ2-3; no definite D call. This CDR3 has 14 residues. The germline CDR1 and CDR2 sequences are DFQATT and SNEGSKA (reference sequence). V was cut by 4 bases and J by 0 bases, with 11 bases left in between. CDR3 coding DNA: TGCAGTGCTACTTCCACCATTAGCACAGATACGCAGTATTTT. Protein sequence: CSATSTISTDTQYF.

V is TRBV7-9 and J is TRBJ2-5, with D uncertain. The germline V and J ends were trimmed by 6 bases and 5 bases, with 10 bases remaining between them. CDR3 length: 12 residues. Germline V gives CDR1 SEHNR, CDR2 FQNEAQ (reference sequence). The CDR3 DNA follows: TGTGCCAGCAGATGGGAAACCGAGACCCAGTACTTC. It yields the protein CASRWETETQYF.

This clonotype was counted only a few times. The chain carries TRBV20-1 and TRBJ2-7; D may be TRBD2 (6 bases). The CDR3 sequence is 14 residues long. Germline CDR1 and CDR2: DFQATT and SNEGSKA (reference sequence). Trimming removed 5 bases from V and 4 bases from J, with 18 bases in between. Here the CDR3 reads CSAGGVGRGYEQYV. CDR3 nucleotides: TGCAGTGCTGGAGGGGTAGGGCGGGGATACGAGCAGTACGTC.

This clonotype was picked up many times. The chain combines TRBV7-9 with TRBJ2-5; D is undetermined. V lost 3 bases, J lost 4 bases, and 12 bases lay in between. Germline V gene lookup returns CDR1 SEHNR and CDR2 FQNEAQ (reference sequence). This CDR3 has 14 amino acids. CDR3 region: CASSFWTYLETQYF. The CDR3 DNA reads TGTGCCAGCAGCTTTTGGACGTACTTAGAGACCCAGTACTTC.

This clonotype has ten or more counts. V and J are TRBV4-3 and TRBJ1-6; tentative D call: TRBD1 (5 bases). This CDR3 is 15 amino acids long. Trimming left V 2 bases short and J 10 bases short, with 15 bases between. In germline, CDR1 is LGHNA, CDR2 YSLEER. In DNA form, the CDR3 reads TGCGCCAGCAGCCAAAGGGATGGGGGTCGGTCACCCCTCCACTTT. Translating gives CASSQRDGGRSPLHF.

This chain connects TRBV12-3 or TRBV12-4 to TRBJ1-1, with D tentatively TRBD1 (5 bases). This CDR3 region has 14 residues. V lost 5 bases, J lost 3 bases, and 13 bases lay in between. In DNA form, the CDR3 reads TGTGCCAGCAGTATTGGGGGGTTAGACACTGAAGCTTTCTTT. Encoded protein: CASSIGGLDTEAFF.

This chain links TRBV9 with TRBJ2-3, with D perhaps matching TRBD1 or TRBD2 (5 bases each). V shed 2 bases and J shed 2 bases, with 15 bases lying between them. The CDR3 spans 16 residues. Per the germline V gene, CDR1 is SGDLS and CDR2 is YYNGEE. In nucleotides, the CDR3 is TGTGCCAGCAGCGTTCGGGACCGACTATTCACAGATACGCAGTATTTT. This encodes CASSVRDRLFTDTQYF.